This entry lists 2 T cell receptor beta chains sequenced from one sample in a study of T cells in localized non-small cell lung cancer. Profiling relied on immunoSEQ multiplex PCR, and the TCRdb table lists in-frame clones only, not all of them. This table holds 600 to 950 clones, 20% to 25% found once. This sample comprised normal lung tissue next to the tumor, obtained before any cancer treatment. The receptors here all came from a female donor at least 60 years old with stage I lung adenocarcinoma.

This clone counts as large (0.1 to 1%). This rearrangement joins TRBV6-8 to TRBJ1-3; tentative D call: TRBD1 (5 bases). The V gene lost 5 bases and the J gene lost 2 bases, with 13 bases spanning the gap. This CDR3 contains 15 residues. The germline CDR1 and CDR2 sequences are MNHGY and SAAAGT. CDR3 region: CASSVLGLTGNTIYF. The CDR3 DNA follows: TGTGCCAGCAGTGTTTTGGGGCTTACTGGAAACACCATATATTTT.

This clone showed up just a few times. Here the CDR3 DNA reads TGTGCCAGCAGCCCCCGTTTAGGCTCTGGAAACACCATATATTTT. As protein: CASSPRLGSGNTIYF. The rearrangement links TRBV9 to TRBJ1-3; the D is unclear. Germline V gene lookup returns CDR1 SGDLS and CDR2 YYNGEE. This CDR3 is 15 amino acids long. Trimming took off 4 bases at V and 0 bases at J, with 11 bases between the two ends.